The T cell receptor (beta chain) under discussion was sequenced for a study of OX40 agonist ivuxolimab in advanced cancers. The germline V and J ends were trimmed by 2 bases and 2 bases, with 10 bases remaining between them. This CDR3 comprises 14 residues. Looked up from germline, CDR1 is MNHEY and CDR2 is SVGAGI. The data were produced by immunoSEQ multiplex PCR, yet TCRdb's version contains in-frame clones alone and is incomplete. The sample has 66,000 or so clones; around 90% are singletons. The TCR comes from an adult with an advanced solid tumor such as melanoma, head and neck, liver or kidney cancer. The gene calls are TRBV6-5 and TRBJ2-7, with D tentatively TRBD1 (5 bases). The source material was CD4+ or CD8+ T cells sorted from blood, sampled in a trial of the OX40 agonist ivuxolimab. The DNA for the CDR3 is TGTGCCAGCAGTTACGGCAGGGCCACCTACGAGCAGTACTTC. It is translated as CASSYGRATYEQYF.